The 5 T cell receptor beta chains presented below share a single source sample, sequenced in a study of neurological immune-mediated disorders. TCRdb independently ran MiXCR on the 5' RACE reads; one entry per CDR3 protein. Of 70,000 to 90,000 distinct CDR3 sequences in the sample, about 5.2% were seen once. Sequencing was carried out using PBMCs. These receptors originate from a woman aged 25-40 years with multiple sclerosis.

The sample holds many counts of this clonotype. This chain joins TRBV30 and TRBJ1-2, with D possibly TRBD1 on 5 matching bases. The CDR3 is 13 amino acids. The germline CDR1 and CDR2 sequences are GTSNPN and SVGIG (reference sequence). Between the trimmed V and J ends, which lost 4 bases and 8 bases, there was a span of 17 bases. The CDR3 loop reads CAWTQVGSGGYTF. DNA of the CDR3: TGTGCCTGGACACAGGTGGGGTCAGGCGGCTACACCTTC.

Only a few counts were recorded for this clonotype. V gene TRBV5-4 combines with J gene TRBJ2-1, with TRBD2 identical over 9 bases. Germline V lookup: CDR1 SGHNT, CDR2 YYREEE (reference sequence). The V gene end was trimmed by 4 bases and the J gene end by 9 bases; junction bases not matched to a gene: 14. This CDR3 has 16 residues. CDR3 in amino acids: CASSISPSGIPGEQFF. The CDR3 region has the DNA TGTGCCAGCAGCATCTCGCCTAGCGGGATTCCGGGTGAGCAGTTCTTC. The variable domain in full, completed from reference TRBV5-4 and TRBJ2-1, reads ETGVTQSPTHLIKTRGQQVTLRCSSQSGHNTVSWYQQALGQGPQFIFQYYREEENGRGNFPPRFSGLQFPNYSSELNVNALELDDSALYLCASSISPSGIPGEQFFGPGTRLTVL.

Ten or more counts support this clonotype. CDR3 DNA sequence: TGCAGTGCCCAATCGCTAGCGGGAGGACGCAATGAGCAGTTCTTC. As protein: CSAQSLAGGRNEQFF. The V call is TRBV20-1, the J call TRBJ2-1, with TRBD2 identical over 11 bases. The CDR3 spans 15 residues. V shed 6 bases, J shed 6 bases, and the junction held 10 bases outside the gene matches. Germline V gene data show CDR1 as DFQATT and CDR2 as SNEGSKA (reference sequence).

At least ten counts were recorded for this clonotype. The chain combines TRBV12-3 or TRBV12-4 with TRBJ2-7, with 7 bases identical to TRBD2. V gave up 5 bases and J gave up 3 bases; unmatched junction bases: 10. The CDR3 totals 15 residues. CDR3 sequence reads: CASSPPRGSGYEQYF. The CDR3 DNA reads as TGTGCCAGCAGTCCCCCCCGCGGGAGTGGCTACGAGCAGTACTTC.

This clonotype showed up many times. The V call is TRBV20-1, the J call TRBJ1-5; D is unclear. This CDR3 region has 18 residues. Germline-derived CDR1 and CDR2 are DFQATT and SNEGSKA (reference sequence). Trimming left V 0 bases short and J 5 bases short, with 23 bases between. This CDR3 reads CSARDPYPSGVRDQPQHF. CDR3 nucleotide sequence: TGCAGTGCTAGAGATCCATACCCGAGTGGTGTTAGGGATCAGCCCCAGCATTTT.